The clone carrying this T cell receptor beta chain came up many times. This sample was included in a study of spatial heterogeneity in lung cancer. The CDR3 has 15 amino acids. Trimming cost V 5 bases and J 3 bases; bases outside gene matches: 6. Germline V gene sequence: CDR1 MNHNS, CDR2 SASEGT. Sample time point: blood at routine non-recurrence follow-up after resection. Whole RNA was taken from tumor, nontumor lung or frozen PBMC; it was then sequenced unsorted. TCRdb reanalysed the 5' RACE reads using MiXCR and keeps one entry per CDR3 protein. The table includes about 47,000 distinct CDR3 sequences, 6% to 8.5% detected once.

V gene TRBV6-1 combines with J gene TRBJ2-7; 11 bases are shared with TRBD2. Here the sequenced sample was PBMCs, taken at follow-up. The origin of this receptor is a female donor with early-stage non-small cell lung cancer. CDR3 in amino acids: CASSPLAGGDYEQYF. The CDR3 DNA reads TGTGCCAGCAGTCCGCTAGCGGGGGGCGACTACGAGCAGTACTTC.